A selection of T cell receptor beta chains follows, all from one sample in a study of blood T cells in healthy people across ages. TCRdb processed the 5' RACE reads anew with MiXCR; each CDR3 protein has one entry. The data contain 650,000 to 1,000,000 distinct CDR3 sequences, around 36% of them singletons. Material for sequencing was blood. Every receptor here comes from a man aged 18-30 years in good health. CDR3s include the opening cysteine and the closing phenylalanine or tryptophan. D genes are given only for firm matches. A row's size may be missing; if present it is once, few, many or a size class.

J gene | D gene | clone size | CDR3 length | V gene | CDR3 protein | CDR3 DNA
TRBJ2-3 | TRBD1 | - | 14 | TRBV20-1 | CSAPDRVGTDTQYF | TGCAGTGCTCCTGACAGGGTAGGGACAGATACGCAGTATTTT
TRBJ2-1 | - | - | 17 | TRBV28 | CASSLILADYTGNEQFF | TGTGCCAGCAGTTTGATCCTAGCGGACTATACAGGGAATGAGCAGTTCTTC
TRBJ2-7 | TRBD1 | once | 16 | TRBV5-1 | CASSLRRDRGLYEQYF | TGCGCCAGCAGCTTACGCCGGGACAGGGGTCTCTACGAGCAGTACTTC
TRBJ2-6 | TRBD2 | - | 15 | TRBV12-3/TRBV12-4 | CASSERGIGANVLTF | TGTGCCAGCAGCGAGCGGGGGATCGGGGCCAACGTCCTGACTTTC
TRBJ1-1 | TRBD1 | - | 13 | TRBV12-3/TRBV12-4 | CVSSADRGTEAFF | TGTGTCAGCAGCGCTGACAGGGGGACTGAAGCTTTCTTT
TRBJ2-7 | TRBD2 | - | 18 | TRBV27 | CASSSTSRDYNLGNEQYF | TGTGCCAGCAGTAGTACTTCCCGGGACTACAACTTGGGTAATGAGCAGTACTTC
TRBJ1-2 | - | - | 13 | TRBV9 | CASSVMRGSGYTF | TGTGCCAGCAGCGTAATGCGGGGCTCGGGCTACACCTTC
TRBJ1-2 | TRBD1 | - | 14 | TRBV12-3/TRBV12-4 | CASSLLRGPYGHTF | TGTGCCAGCAGTTTATTAAGGGGGCCCTACGGCCACACCTTC
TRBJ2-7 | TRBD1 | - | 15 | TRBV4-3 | CASSHGTGESYEQYF | TGCGCCAGCAGCCACGGGACAGGGGAGTCCTACGAGCAGTACTTC
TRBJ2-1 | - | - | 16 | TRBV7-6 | CASSSFAGAIRNEQFF | TGTGCCAGCAGCTCCTTTGCGGGGGCTATTCGGAATGAGCAGTTCTTC
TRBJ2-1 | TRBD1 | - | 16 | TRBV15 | CATSRGGARGTNEQFF | TGTGCCACCAGCAGAGGGGGCGCCAGGGGGACCAATGAGCAGTTCTTC
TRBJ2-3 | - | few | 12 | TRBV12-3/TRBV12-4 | CASTFTGSTQYF | TGTGCCAGCACCTTTACAGGGAGTACGCAGTATTTT
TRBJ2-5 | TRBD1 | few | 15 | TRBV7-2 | CASSLQPGQGRTQYF | TGTGCCAGCAGCCTACAGCCGGGACAGGGCCGCACCCAGTACTTC
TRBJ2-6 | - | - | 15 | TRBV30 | CAWSVLSSGANVLTF | TGTGCCTGGAGTGTGCTGAGCTCTGGGGCCAACGTCCTGACTTTC
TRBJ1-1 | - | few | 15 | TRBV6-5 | CASSQIQDRNTEAFF | TGTGCCAGCAGTCAGATACAGGATCGGAACACTGAAGCTTTCTTT
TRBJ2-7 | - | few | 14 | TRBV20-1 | CSAYLILQGNEQYF | TGCAGTGCGTACCTAATTTTACAGGGTAACGAGCAGTACTTC
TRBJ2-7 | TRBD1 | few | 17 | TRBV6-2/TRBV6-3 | CASSYSTVGQGEYEQYF | TGTGCCAGCAGTTACTCGACTGTGGGACAGGGTGAATACGAGCAGTACTTC
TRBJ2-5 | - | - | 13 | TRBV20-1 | CSARDKRLVEQYF | TGCAGTGCTAGAGATAAAAGGCTCGTTGAGCAGTACTTC
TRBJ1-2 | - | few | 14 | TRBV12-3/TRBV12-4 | CASTRGTVNYGYTF | TGTGCCAGCACCCGGGGGACCGTTAACTATGGCTACACCTTC
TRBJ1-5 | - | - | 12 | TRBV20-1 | CSANRDNQPQHF | TGCAGTGCTAATAGGGACAATCAGCCCCAGCATTTT
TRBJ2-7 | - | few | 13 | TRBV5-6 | CASSFGHNYEQYF | TGTGCCAGCAGCTTTGGACACAACTACGAGCAGTACTTC
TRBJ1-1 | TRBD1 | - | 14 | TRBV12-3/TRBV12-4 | CASRTGQDDTEAFF | TGTGCCAGCAGGACGGGACAGGATGACACTGAAGCTTTCTTT
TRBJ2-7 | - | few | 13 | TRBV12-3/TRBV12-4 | CASSLDGFYEQYF | TGTGCCAGCAGTTTAGACGGTTTCTACGAGCAGTACTTC
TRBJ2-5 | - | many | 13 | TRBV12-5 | CASEGERQETQYF | TGTGCTAGTGAAGGGGAGAGACAAGAGACCCAGTACTTC
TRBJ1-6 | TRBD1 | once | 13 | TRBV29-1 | CSVGDSPNSPLHF | TGCAGCGTCGGGGACAGTCCTAATTCACCCCTCCACTTT
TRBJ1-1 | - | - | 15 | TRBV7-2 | CASSLAQGRDTEAFF | TGTGCCAGCAGCTTAGCGCAGGGTAGGGACACTGAAGCTTTCTTT
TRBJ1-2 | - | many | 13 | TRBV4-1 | CASSQGGYYGYTF | TGCGCCAGCAGCCAAGGGGGGTACTATGGCTACACCTTC
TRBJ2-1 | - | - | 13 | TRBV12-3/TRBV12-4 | CASSLTITNEQFF | TGTGCCAGCAGTTTGACGATAACTAATGAGCAGTTCTTC
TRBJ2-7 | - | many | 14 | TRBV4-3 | CASSQDRAGYEQYF | TGCGCCAGCAGCCAAGATAGGGCAGGATACGAGCAGTACTTC
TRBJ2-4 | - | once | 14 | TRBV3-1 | CASSQGTEVDIQYF | TGTGCCAGCAGCCAAGGTACTGAGGTGGACATTCAGTACTTC
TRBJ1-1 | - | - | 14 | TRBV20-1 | CSARGGEMNTEAFF | TGCAGTGCTAGAGGGGGGGAGATGAACACTGAAGCTTTCTTT
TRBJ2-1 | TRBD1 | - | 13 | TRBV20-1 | CSEGTGPYNEQFF | TGCAGTGAGGGGACAGGTCCCTACAATGAGCAGTTCTTC
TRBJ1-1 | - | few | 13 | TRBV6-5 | CASSASLNTEAFF | TGTGCCAGCAGTGCTAGCTTGAACACTGAAGCTTTCTTT
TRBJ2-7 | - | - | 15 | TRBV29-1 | CSDWSDRPVGYEQYF | TGCAGCGACTGGTCCGACAGGCCAGTCGGCTACGAGCAGTACTTC
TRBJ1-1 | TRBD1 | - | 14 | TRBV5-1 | CASSLESGGTEAFF | TGCGCCAGCAGCTTGGAGTCAGGGGGCACTGAAGCTTTCTTT
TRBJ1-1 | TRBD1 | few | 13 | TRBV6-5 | CASRGQGRAEAFF | TGTGCCAGCAGGGGACAGGGGCGTGCTGAAGCTTTCTTT
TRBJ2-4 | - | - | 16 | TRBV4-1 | CASRSTGALAKNIQYF | TGCGCCAGCAGAAGCACAGGAGCCCTAGCCAAAAACATTCAGTACTTC
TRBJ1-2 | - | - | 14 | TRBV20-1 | CSARMALGTYGYTF | TGCAGTGCTAGAATGGCCCTCGGTACCTATGGCTACACCTTC
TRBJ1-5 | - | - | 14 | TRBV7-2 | CASSFFQGTQPQHF | TGTGCCAGCAGCTTTTTCCAGGGTACTCAGCCCCAGCATTTT
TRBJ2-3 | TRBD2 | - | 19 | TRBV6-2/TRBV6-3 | CASSYSTLAGGRSTDTQYF | TGTGCCAGCAGTTACTCGACACTAGCGGGGGGCAGAAGCACAGATACGCAGTATTTT
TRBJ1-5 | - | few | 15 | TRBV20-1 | CSARPGINSNQPQHF | TGCAGTGCTAGACCCGGGATCAATAGCAATCAGCCCCAGCATTTT
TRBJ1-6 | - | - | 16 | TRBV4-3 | CASSQEIGQTNSPLHF | TGCGCCAGCAGCCAAGAGATTGGACAAACAAATTCACCCCTCCACTTT
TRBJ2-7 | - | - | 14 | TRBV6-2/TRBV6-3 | CASSYQQWSYEQYF | TGTGCCAGCAGTTACCAGCAGTGGTCCTACGAGCAGTACTTC
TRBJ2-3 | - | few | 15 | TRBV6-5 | CASGRKGDVTDTQYF | TGTGCCAGCGGCCGCAAAGGGGATGTGACAGATACGCAGTATTTT
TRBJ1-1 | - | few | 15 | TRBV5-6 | CASSQGTEENTEAFF | TGTGCCAGCAGCCAGGGGACCGAAGAAAACACTGAAGCTTTCTTT
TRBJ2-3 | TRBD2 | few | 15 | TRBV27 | CASSLMGEGTDTQYF | TGTGCCAGCAGTTTAATGGGGGAGGGTACTGATACGCAGTATTTT
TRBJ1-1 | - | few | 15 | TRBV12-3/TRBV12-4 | CASSTAGTPNTEAFF | TGTGCCAGCAGCACCGCGGGGACACCGAACACTGAAGCTTTCTTT
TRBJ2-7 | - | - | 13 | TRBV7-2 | CASSPGGGGEQYF | TGTGCCAGCAGCCCCGGTGGGGGCGGAGAGCAGTACTTC
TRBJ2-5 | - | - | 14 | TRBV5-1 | CASSLGPEQETQYF | TGCGCCAGCAGCCTGGGACCCGAACAAGAGACCCAGTACTTC
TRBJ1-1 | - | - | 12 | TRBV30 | CARGNLNTEAFF | TGTGCCCGGGGTAACTTGAACACTGAAGCTTTCTTT
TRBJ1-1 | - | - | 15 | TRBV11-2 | CASSLGSRGGTEAFF | TGTGCCAGCAGCTTAGGATCCAGGGGAGGCACTGAAGCTTTCTTT
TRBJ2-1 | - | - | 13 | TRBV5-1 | CASREGDNNEQFF | TGCGCCAGCAGAGAGGGGGACAACAATGAGCAGTTCTTC
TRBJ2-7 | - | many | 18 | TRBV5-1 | CASSLAGGGGSSSYEQYF | TGCGCCAGCAGCTTGGCCGGAGGTGGGGGGTCTAGCTCCTACGAGCAGTACTTC
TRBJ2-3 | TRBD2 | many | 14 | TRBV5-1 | CASTGLAVTDTQYF | TGCGCCAGCACTGGACTAGCGGTAACAGATACGCAGTATTTT
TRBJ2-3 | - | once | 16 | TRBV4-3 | CASSRGSQGNVDTQYF | TGCGCCAGCAGCCGAGGGTCCCAGGGTAACGTGGATACGCAGTATTTT
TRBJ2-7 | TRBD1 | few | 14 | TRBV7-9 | CASSVQGVSYEQYF | TGTGCCAGCAGCGTACAGGGGGTCTCCTACGAGCAGTACTTC
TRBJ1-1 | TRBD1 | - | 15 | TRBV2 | CASRTGQVIGTEAFF | TGTGCCAGCAGGACGGGACAGGTCATCGGCACTGAAGCTTTCTTT
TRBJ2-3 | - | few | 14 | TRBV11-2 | CASSLDRTDYTQYF | TGTGCCAGCAGCTTAGATCGGACAGACTATACGCAGTATTTT
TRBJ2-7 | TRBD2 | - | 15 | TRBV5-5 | CASSSPGLVLAEQYF | TGTGCCAGCAGCTCACCGGGACTAGTCCTAGCCGAGCAGTACTTC